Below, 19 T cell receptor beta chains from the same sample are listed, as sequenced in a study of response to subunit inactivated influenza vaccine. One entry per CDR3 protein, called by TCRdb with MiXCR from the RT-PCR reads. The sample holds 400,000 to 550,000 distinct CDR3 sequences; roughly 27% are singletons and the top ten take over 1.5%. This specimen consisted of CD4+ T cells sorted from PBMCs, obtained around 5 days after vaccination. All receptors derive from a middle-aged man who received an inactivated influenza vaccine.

DNA of the CDR3: TGCGCCAGCAGCCTCTTGCAAAATCACCGGGACAGGGGTTCTGGGGCCAACGTCCTGACTTTC. Translated, it gives CASSLLQNHRDRGSGANVLTF. This chain uses TRBV4-1 with TRBJ2-6; 10 nucleotides line up with TRBD1. The CDR3 runs 21 residues. Germline CDR1 reads MGHRA; CDR2 reads YSYEKL. The J segment lost 1 base and the V segment lost 4 bases, leaving 16 bases of the junction unmatched.

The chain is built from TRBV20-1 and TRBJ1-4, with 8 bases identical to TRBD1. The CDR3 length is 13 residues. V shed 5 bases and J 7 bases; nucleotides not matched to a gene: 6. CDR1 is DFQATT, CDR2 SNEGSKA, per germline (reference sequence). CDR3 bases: TGCAGTGCTCGGCCTGACAGGGGTGAAAAACTGTTTTTT. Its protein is CSARPDRGEKLFF.

The CDR3 sequence: CASSLLPGTSSNTGELFF. CDR3 sequence (DNA): TGTGCCAGCAGCTTACTCCCCGGGACTAGTTCGAACACCGGGGAGCTGTTTTTT. This rearrangement joins TRBV7-3 to TRBJ2-2; 8 nucleotides align to TRBD2. With 2 bases clipped from V and 0 bases from J, the junction kept 8 bases outside the gene matches. CDR3 length equals 18 residues. The germline V gene has CDR1 SGHTA and CDR2 FQGTGA.

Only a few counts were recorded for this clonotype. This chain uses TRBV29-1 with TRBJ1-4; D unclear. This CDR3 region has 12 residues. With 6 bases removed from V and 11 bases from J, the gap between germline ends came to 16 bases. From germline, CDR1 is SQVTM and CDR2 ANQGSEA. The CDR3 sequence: CSVSEGRSKLFF. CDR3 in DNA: TGCAGCGTCTCAGAGGGCAGAAGTAAACTGTTTTTT.

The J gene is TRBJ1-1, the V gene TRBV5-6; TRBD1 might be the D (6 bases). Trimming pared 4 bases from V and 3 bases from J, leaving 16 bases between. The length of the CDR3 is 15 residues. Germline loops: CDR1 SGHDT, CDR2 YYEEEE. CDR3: CASSPAGGADTEAFF. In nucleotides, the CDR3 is TGTGCCAGCAGCCCGGCCGGGGGGGCAGACACTGAAGCTTTCTTT.

The CDR3 DNA follows: TGTGCCAGCAACCGGGGGGGGAGGAGGACCGGGGAGCTGTTTTTT. It yields the protein CASNRGGRRTGELFF. This chain links TRBV7-8 with TRBJ2-2, with TRBD2 matching over 8 bases. V dropped 7 bases and J dropped 5; count of bases not matched to a gene: 9. This CDR3 contains 15 residues. Germline V gene lookup returns CDR1 SGHVS and CDR2 FQNEAQ.

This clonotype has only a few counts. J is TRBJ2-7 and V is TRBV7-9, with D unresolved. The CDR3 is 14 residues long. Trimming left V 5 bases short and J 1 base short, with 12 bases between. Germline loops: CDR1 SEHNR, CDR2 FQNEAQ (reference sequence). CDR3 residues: CASSPDGLSYEQYF. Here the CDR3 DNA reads TGTGCCAGCAGCCCGGACGGTTTGTCCTACGAGCAGTACTTC.

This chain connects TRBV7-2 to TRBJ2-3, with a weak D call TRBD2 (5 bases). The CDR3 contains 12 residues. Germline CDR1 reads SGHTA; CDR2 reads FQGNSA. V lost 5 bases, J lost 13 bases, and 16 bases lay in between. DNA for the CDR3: TGTGCCAGCAGCCTACCCGCCCGGCGGGAGTATTTT. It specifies CASSLPARREYF.

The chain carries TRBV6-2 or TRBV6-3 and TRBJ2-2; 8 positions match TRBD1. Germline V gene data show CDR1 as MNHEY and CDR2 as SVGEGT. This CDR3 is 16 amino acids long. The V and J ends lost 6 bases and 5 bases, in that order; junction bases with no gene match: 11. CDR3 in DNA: TGTGCCAGCAGACCTACAGGACAGGGTCGTACCGGGGAGCTGTTTTTT. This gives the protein CASRPTGQGRTGELFF.

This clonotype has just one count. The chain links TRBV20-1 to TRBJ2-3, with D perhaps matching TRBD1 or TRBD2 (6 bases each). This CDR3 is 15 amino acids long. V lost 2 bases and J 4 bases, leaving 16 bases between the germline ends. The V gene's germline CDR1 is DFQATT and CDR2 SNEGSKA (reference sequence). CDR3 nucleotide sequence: TGCAGTGCTAGATTCCCCAAGGGGGGAGCAGATACGCAGTATTTT. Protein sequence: CSARFPKGGADTQYF.

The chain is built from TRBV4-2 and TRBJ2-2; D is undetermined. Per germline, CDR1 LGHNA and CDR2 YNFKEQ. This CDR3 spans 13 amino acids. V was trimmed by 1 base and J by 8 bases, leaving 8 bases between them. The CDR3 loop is CASSQASSGELFF. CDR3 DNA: TGTGCCAGCAGCCAAGCTTCATCGGGGGAGCTGTTTTTT.

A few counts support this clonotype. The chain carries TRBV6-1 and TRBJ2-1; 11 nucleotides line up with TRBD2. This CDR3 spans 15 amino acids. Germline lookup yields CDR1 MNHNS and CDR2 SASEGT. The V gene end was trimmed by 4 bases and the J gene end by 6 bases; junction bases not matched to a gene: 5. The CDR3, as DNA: TGTGCCAGCAGTGGTAGCGGGGGGGCCGGCAATGAGCAGTTCTTC. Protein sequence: CASSGSGGAGNEQFF.

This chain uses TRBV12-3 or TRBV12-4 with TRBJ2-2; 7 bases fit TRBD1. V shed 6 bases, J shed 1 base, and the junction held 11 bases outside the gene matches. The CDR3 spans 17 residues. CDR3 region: CASRGANRGLNTGELFF. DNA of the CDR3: TGTGCCAGCAGGGGAGCGAACAGGGGATTGAACACCGGGGAGCTGTTTTTT.

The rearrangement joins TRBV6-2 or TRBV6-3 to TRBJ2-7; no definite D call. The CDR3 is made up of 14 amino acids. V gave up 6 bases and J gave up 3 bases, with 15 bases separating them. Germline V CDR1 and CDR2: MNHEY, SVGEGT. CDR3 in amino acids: CASSRNRLVYEQYF. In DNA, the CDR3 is TGTGCCAGCAGCCGTAACCGACTGGTCTACGAGCAGTACTTC.

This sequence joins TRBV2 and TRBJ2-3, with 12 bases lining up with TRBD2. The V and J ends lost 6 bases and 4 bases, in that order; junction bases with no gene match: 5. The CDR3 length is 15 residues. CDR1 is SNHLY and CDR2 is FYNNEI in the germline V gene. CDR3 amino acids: CASRELAGGPDTQYF. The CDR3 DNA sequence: TGTGCCAGCAGAGAACTAGCGGGGGGCCCAGATACGCAGTATTTT.

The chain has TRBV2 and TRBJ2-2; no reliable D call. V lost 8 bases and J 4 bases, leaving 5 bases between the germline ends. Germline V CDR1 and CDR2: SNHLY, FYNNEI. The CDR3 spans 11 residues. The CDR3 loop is CASGRTGELFF. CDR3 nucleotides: TGTGCCAGCGGTCGCACCGGGGAGCTGTTTTTT.

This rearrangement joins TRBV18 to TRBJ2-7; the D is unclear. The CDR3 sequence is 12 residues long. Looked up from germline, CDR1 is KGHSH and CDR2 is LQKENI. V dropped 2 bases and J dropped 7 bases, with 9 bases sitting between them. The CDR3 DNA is TGTGCCAGCTCACCAGCGCTCCAGGAGCAGTACTTC. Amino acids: CASSPALQEQYF.

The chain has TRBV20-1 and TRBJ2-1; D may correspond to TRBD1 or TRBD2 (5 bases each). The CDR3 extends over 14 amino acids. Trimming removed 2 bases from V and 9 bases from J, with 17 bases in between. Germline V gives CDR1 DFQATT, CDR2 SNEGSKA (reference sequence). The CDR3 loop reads CSARPTLRDAEQFF. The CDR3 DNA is TGCAGTGCTAGACCGACTCTAAGGGACGCTGAGCAGTTCTTC.

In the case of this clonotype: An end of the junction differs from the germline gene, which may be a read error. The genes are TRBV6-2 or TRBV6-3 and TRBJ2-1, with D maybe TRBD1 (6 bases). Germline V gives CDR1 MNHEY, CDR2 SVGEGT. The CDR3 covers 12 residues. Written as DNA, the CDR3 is TGTGCCAGCAGTTACTCGGGGGCTCAGGTCCGCTTC. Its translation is CASSYSGAQVRF.